The source of this T cell receptor beta chain is a study of PD-1 blockade in classical Hodgkin lymphoma. Time point: newly diagnosed, previously untreated cHL patient sample. The authors used newly diagnosed, untreated classical Hodgkin lymphoma PBMCs as comparison. The V end lost 3 bases, the J end lost 5 bases, and 10 bases lay between the germline ends. The CDR3 is made up of 13 amino acids. From germline, CDR1 is SGHTA and CDR2 FQGTGA. The table came from immunoSEQ multiplex PCR; TCRdb's copy has only in-frame clones and leaves some out. The repertoire includes some 31,000 clones, around 94% of them detected once, and around 2% sits in the top ten.

Material: peripheral blood mononuclear cells (PBMCs). This sequence joins TRBV7-3 and TRBJ1-1; no definite D call. The sequence came from a human donor with classical Hodgkin lymphoma. CDR3 bases: TGTGCCAGCAGCTTGATTGGAATTACTGAAGCTTTCTTT. This translates into CASSLIGITEAFF.